Listed here is a single TCR beta chain. Its specificity is not known. One end of the junction fails to match germline, which may point to a read error. The record originates from a study of regulatory T cells in long-lasting Graves disease. In the study overall: The antithyroid drugs taken by newly diagnosed Graves' patients had been used for under 3 months.

The study, taken as a whole, reports: Gene preferences differed: TRBV28, TRBJ1-2, TRBJ2-5 in persistent cases.

Germline CDR1 reads MGHRA; CDR2 reads YSYEKL. The CDR3 totals 15 residues. Time point of the sample: newly diagnosed GD, antithyroid drugs for less than 3 months. The TCR library was made from RNA extracted from PBMCs. Relying on iRepertoire HTBI primers and Arm-PCR of CDR3 regions, the team built TCR beta libraries. As originally analysed: Analysis of the samples identified 50 to 65 TRBV and more than eleven TRBJ segments. TCRdb redid the calling of the multiplex PCR reads with MiXCR, one entry per CDR3 protein. These V and J calls derive from TCRdb rather than the authors' analysis. This table holds 350,000 to 550,000 distinct CDR3 sequences, around 15% found once. These data are also associated with another study on T cells in Graves' hyperthyroidism and ophthalmopathy. That source notes: Blood also showed most of the thyroid clonotypes that were expanded above 0.001.

The TCR originated in a woman aged 45 to 65 with Graves disease. V is TRBV4-1 and J is TRBJ2-3, with D possibly matching TRBD1 (6 bases). Sequenced here: peripheral blood mononuclear cells (PBMCs), sampled at new diagnosis, from a patient treated with antithyroid drugs. The CDR3 reads CASSQASGVTDTQYF. CDR3 nucleotides: TGTGCCAGCAGCCAAGCCTCAGGGGTAACAGATACGCAGTATTTT.